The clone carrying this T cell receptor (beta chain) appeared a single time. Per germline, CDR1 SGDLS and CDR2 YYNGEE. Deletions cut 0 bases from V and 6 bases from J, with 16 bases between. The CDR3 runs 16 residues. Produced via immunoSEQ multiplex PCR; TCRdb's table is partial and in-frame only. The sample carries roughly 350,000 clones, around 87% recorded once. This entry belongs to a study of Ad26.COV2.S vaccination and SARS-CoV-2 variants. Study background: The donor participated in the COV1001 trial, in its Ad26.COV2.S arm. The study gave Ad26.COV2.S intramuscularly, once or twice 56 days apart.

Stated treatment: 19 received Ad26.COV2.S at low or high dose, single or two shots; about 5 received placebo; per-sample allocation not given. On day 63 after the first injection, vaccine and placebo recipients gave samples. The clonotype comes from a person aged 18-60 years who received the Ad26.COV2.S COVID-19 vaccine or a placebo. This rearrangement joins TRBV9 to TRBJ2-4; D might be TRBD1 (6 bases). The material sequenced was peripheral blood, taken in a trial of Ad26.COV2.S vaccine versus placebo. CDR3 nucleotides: TGTGCCAGCAGCGTAGGGGGGTCAGGGGTGCGAAACATTCAGTACTTC. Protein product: CASSVGGSGVRNIQYF.